The count of the clone carrying this T cell receptor beta chain is one. The V gene's germline CDR1 is KGHDR and CDR2 SFDVKD. V lost 0 bases and J lost 5; bases outside the gene matches: 2. This CDR3 spans 16 amino acids. In the original analysis: Nucleated cell number was recorded as an estimate derived from reference gene primer amplification. Sequencing used immunoSEQ multiplex PCR; TCRdb keeps in-frame clones, though not all of them. V, J and clone size derive from that table, while D and trimming were established from the DNA sequence. The table has about 120,000 clones, roughly 91% seen once. This sample is drawn from a study of blood T cell repertoires in COVID-19. Background on the study: Acute and convalescent COVID-19 specimens originated in the United States, Italy and Spain. T cells, B-cell-depleted T cells, or PBMCs provided the cDNA or gDNA that served as material.

The chain employs TRBV24-1 and TRBJ2-1; 11 nucleotides line up with TRBD1. Material for sequencing was peripheral blood. This sequence was found in a woman between 50 and 59 years old with acute or convalescent COVID-19. Here the CDR3 reads CATSDLGQGAHNEQFF. As DNA, the CDR3 is TGTGCCACCAGTGATTTGGGACAGGGGGCCCACAATGAGCAGTTCTTC.